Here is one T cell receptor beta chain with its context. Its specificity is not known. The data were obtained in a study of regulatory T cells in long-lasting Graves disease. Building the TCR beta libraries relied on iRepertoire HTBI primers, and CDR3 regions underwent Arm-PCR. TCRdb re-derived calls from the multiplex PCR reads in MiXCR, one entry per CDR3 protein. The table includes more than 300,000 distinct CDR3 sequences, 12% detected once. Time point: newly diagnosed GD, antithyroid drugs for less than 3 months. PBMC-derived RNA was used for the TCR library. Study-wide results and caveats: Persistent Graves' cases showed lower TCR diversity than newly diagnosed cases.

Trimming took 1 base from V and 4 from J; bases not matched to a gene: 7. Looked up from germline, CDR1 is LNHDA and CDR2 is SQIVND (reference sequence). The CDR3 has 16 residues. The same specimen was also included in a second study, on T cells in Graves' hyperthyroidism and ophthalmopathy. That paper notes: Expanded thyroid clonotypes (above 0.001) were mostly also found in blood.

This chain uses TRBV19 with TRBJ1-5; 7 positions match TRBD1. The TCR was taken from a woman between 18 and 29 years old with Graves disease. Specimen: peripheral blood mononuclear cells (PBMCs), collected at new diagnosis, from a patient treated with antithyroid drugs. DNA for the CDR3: TGTGCCAGTAGTATAGTGAGGAGGGGGCGAAATCAGCCCCAGCATTTT. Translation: CASSIVRRGRNQPQHF.